The 12 T cell receptor beta chains below come from one sample, sequenced in a study of blood T cell repertoires in COVID-19. TCRdb's copy holds only in-frame clones and misses some; the assay was immunoSEQ multiplex PCR. The data hold about 73,000 clones, with 65% to 90% observed a single time. Sequenced input: peripheral blood. Receptors were obtained from an older woman with acute or convalescent COVID-19.

This clone appeared a single time. J is TRBJ2-7 and V is TRBV25-1; the match to TRBD1 covers 7 bases. Germline assignment: CDR1 MGHDK and CDR2 SYGVNS. With 6 bases clipped from V and 0 bases from J, the junction kept 5 bases outside the gene matches. This CDR3 region has 14 residues. The CDR3 sequence is CASSTRDSSYEQYF. CDR3 coding DNA: TGTGCCAGCAGCACCCGGGACAGCTCCTACGAGCAGTACTTC.

This clone was detected only a few times. The V gene is TRBV24-1, the J gene TRBJ1-2; 8 bases align to TRBD1. This CDR3 comprises 15 residues. The V gene end was trimmed by 9 bases and the J gene end by 0 bases; junction bases not matched to a gene: 8. Germline V gene sequence: CDR1 KGHDR, CDR2 SFDVKD. As DNA, the CDR3 is TGTGCCACCGCCGCAGGGGGCTCTTCTAACTATGGCTACACCTTC. Translating gives CATAAGGSSNYGYTF.

The V call is TRBV5-6, the J call TRBJ1-1, with 8 bases identical to TRBD1. This CDR3 comprises 12 residues. Trimming cost V 7 bases and J 5 bases; bases outside gene matches: 4. From germline, CDR1 is SGHDT and CDR2 YYEEEE. CDR3 nucleotide sequence: TGTGCCAGCGGTCGACAGGGGACTGAAGCTTTCTTT. It specifies CASGRQGTEAFF.

The chain carries TRBV3-1 (or the pseudogene TRBV3-2) and TRBJ1-6; D not resolved. Trimming left V 4 bases short and J 7 bases short, with 8 bases between. This CDR3 contains 13 residues. The germline V gene encodes CDR1 LGHDT and CDR2 YNNKEL (reference sequence). CDR3 DNA: TGTGCCAGCAGCCCCACATACAATTCACCCCTCCACTTT. Residues: CASSPTYNSPLHF.

V is TRBV5-1 and J is TRBJ2-7; D is possibly TRBD1 (6 bases). CDR3 length equals 15 residues. The V gene's germline CDR1 is SGHRS and CDR2 YFSETQ. Trimming took off 0 bases at V and 5 bases at J, with 15 bases between the two ends. CDR3 sequence (DNA): TGCGCCAGCAGCTTGGTTGTCACAGGGAATAACGAGCAGTACTTC. Its translation is CASSLVVTGNNEQYF.

The chain links TRBV10-3 to TRBJ1-2; 8 bases are a match to TRBD1. Looked up from germline, CDR1 is ENHRY and CDR2 is SYGVKD. The CDR3 consists of 15 residues. Trimming cost V 2 bases and J 3 bases; bases outside gene matches: 5. CDR3 sequence (DNA): TGTGCCATCAGTGAGGCGCTACAGGGGGACTATGGCTACACCTTC. Residues: CAISEALQGDYGYTF.

The genes are TRBV29-1 and TRBJ1-2; 7 bases match TRBD1. CDR1 SQVTM and CDR2 ANQGSEA come from the germline V gene. V gave up 7 bases and J gave up 0 bases; unmatched junction bases: 2. The CDR3 has 12 amino acids. The CDR3 DNA sequence: TGCAGCGCGACAGGGACTAACTATGGCTACACCTTC. Translated: CSATGTNYGYTF.

V and J are TRBV5-4 and TRBJ1-6; weak D call: TRBD1 (5 bases). This CDR3 has 15 residues. Trimming stripped 4 bases from V and 2 bases from J, with 10 bases between. Germline lookup yields CDR1 SGHNT and CDR2 YYREEE (reference sequence). CDR3 loop: CASSPPGPYNSPLHF. In DNA form, the CDR3 reads TGTGCCAGCAGCCCACCAGGGCCCTATAATTCACCCCTCCACTTT.

DNA for the CDR3: TGTGCCAGCAGTTTTGACAGTTATCCTGAAAAACTGTTTTTT. Amino acids: CASSFDSYPEKLFF. The rearrangement links TRBV27 to TRBJ1-4; the D gene is possibly TRBD1 (5 bases). The V gene's germline CDR1 is MNHEY and CDR2 SMNVEV (reference sequence). The CDR3 is 14 amino acids. Between the trimmed V and J ends, which lost 3 bases and 7 bases, there was a span of 12 bases.

The V and J genes are TRBV5-1 and TRBJ2-5; D perhaps matches TRBD2 (5 bases). This CDR3 is 14 amino acids long. CDR1 SGHRS and CDR2 YFSETQ come from the germline V gene. The V end was cut by 4 bases, the J end by 1 base, with 11 bases between. Here the CDR3 DNA reads TGCGCCAGCAGCCGGCTCGGGGTCCAAGAGACCCAGTACTTC. Translating it yields CASSRLGVQETQYF. The full variable domain, in which reference TRBV5-1 and TRBJ2-5 provide the parts outside the CDR3, is KAGVTQTPRYLIKTRGQQVTLSCSPISGHRSVSWYQQTPGQGLQFLFEYFSETQRNKGNFPGRFSGRQFSNSRSEMNVSTLELGDSALYLCASSRLGVQETQYFGPGTRLLVL.

This sequence joins TRBV6-5 and TRBJ1-2; 8 positions match TRBD1. V was clipped by 8 bases and J by 4 bases; unmatched bases: 9. The CDR3 is made up of 14 amino acids. CDR1 is MNHEY, CDR2 SVGAGI, per germline. CDR3 protein: CASGWDRKGYGYTF. The CDR3 DNA is TGTGCCAGCGGTTGGGACAGGAAGGGCTATGGCTACACCTTC.

The rearrangement uses TRBV6-6 and TRBJ1-3, with D maybe TRBD1 (5 bases). The CDR3 has 16 residues. Germline V lookup: CDR1 MNHNY, CDR2 SVGAGI (reference sequence). Trimming took off 6 bases at V and 0 bases at J, with 15 bases between the two ends. CDR3 loop: CASRDPRVRSGNTIYF. DNA for the CDR3: TGTGCCAGCAGAGACCCCAGGGTACGCTCTGGAAACACCATATATTTT.